The next 13 T cell receptor beta chains were all read from a single sample in a study of T cells in narcolepsy. The assay was immunoSEQ multiplex PCR, and TCRdb's table has in-frame clones only and misses some. The sample contains about 21,000 clones, around 90% of which appear only once. Sequences were obtained from CD45RA- memory CD4+ T cells from PBMCs. The receptors stem from a human donor with narcolepsy.

The V and J genes are TRBV7-9 and TRBJ1-1; D may be TRBD1 (5 bases). The CDR3 has 15 amino acids. Germline V gene data show CDR1 as SEHNR and CDR2 as FQNEAQ (reference sequence). Deletions cut 2 bases from V and 0 bases from J, with 10 bases between. The CDR3 bases are TGTGCCAGCAGCTTAAGGGGAGAGATGAACACTGAAGCTTTCTTT. Encoded protein: CASSLRGEMNTEAFF.

This rearrangement joins TRBV30 to TRBJ1-1; a weak D match, TRBD1 (6 bases). The germline gives CDR1 GTSNPN, CDR2 SVGIG (reference sequence). The CDR3 loop spans 14 amino acids. V dropped 2 bases and J dropped 0 bases, with 10 bases sitting between them. CDR3 in amino acids: CAWSPGGMNTEAFF. DNA of the CDR3: TGTGCCTGGAGTCCGGGGGGCATGAACACTGAAGCTTTCTTT.

This rearrangement joins TRBV28 to TRBJ2-4; no firm D call. Trimming took 6 bases from V and 0 from J, leaving 15 bases between them. The CDR3 consists of 16 residues. Germline values: CDR1 MDHEN, CDR2 SYDVKM. As DNA, the CDR3 is TGTGCCAGCAGGGGGTCGACAAACCTAGCCAAAAACATTCAGTACTTC. Translated, it gives CASRGSTNLAKNIQYF.

J is TRBJ2-7 and V is TRBV7-6; D perhaps matches TRBD2 (6 bases). Per the germline V gene, CDR1 is SGHVS and CDR2 is FNYEAQ. The CDR3 is 17 residues long. Between the trimmed V and J ends, which lost 2 bases and 2 bases, there was a span of 19 bases. The CDR3 DNA reads as TGTGCCAGCAGCTTAAGCTTTGGGGGGACGGCGCCCTACGAGCAGTACTTC. This translates into CASSLSFGGTAPYEQYF.

The chain carries TRBV7-9 and TRBJ2-7; D is tentatively TRBD1 or TRBD2 (5 bases each). The germline V gene encodes CDR1 SEHNR and CDR2 FQNEAQ (reference sequence). The CDR3 covers 15 residues. V was shortened by 1 base and J by 2 bases, with 12 bases between the two germline ends. The CDR3 DNA follows: TGTGCCAGCAGCTTAGTTTCAGGGAGAGCCTACGAGCAGTACTTC. Amino acids: CASSLVSGRAYEQYF.

The chain couples TRBV6-6 to TRBJ2-1, with 7 bases fitting TRBD2. This CDR3 has 14 amino acids. With V trimmed by 6 bases and J by 5 bases, 7 bases remained unmatched. CDR1 and CDR2 (germline): MNHNY, SVGAGI (reference sequence). CDR3 residues: CASRRRGDDNEQFF. Here the CDR3 DNA reads TGTGCCAGCAGACGCCGGGGGGATGACAATGAGCAGTTCTTC.

This sequence joins TRBV6-6 and TRBJ1-2, with D tentatively TRBD1 (5 bases). This CDR3 is built from 16 residues. CDR1 is MNHNY and CDR2 is SVGAGI in the germline V gene (reference sequence). Trimming left V 6 bases short and J 1 base short, with 18 bases between. The CDR3 region is CASRTSGGLDNYGYTF. In DNA form, the CDR3 reads TGTGCCAGCAGAACCAGTGGGGGTTTAGATAACTATGGCTACACCTTC.

This clone was seen just once. The chain joins TRBV7-2 to TRBJ2-7, with TRBD2 as a possible D gene (6 bases). The CDR3 spans 18 residues. Looked up from germline, CDR1 is SGHTA and CDR2 is FQGNSA. The V and J ends lost 2 bases and 1 base respectively, with 21 bases between them. The CDR3 region is CASSLKPRATSDSYEQYF. DNA for the CDR3: TGTGCCAGCAGCTTAAAACCTCGGGCGACTAGTGATTCCTACGAGCAGTACTTC.

This clone was counted once. The chain uses TRBV2 and TRBJ2-1; no firm D call. Trimming pared 4 bases from V and 6 bases from J, leaving 13 bases between. The CDR3 has 14 residues. Per the germline V gene, CDR1 is SNHLY and CDR2 is FYNNEI. CDR3 sequence reads: CASSASEYTNEQFF. The CDR3 DNA reads TGTGCCAGCAGTGCGAGCGAATACACCAATGAGCAGTTCTTC.

The chain couples TRBV5-4 to TRBJ2-5; 9 positions match TRBD1. J lost 2 bases, V lost 4 bases, and 6 bases had no gene match. Germline loops: CDR1 SGHNT, CDR2 YYREEE (reference sequence). CDR3 length: 15 amino acids. The CDR3 region has the DNA TGTGCCAGCAGCCTCGGACAGGGGCCTCAAGAGACCCAGTACTTC. It translates to CASSLGQGPQETQYF.

This clone was seen a handful of times. This chain joins TRBV19 and TRBJ2-1, with 9 bases aligning to TRBD2. CDR3 length equals 14 residues. Trimming at V came to 3 bases and at J to 12 bases, leaving 9 bases not matched to a gene. Germline CDR1 and CDR2: LNHDA and SQIVND (reference sequence). CDR3 region: CASSMGTSPERQFF. The CDR3 coding sequence is TGTGCCAGTAGTATGGGGACTAGCCCTGAGCGGCAGTTCTTC.

The chain is built from TRBV6-1 and TRBJ2-7, with 14 nucleotides matching TRBD2. From germline, CDR1 is MNHNS and CDR2 SASEGT. CDR3 length: 13 amino acids. Trimming at V came to 9 bases and at J to 3 bases, leaving 1 base not matched to a gene. CDR3 bases: TGTGCCAGTGGACTAGCGGGAGGCTACGAGCAGTACTTC. Its protein product is CASGLAGGYEQYF.

This sequence joins TRBV21-1 and TRBJ2-5; the D call in the table, TRBD1, was not verified against the DNA. The DNA end is more similar to TRBJ2-7, so the J call may be wrong. TRBV21-1 is a listed pseudogene. The CDR3 sequence is 13 residues long. CDR3 DNA sequence: TGTGCCAGCAGCGAGACAGGGTCCCACGAGCAGTACTTC. It translates to CASSETGSHEQYF.